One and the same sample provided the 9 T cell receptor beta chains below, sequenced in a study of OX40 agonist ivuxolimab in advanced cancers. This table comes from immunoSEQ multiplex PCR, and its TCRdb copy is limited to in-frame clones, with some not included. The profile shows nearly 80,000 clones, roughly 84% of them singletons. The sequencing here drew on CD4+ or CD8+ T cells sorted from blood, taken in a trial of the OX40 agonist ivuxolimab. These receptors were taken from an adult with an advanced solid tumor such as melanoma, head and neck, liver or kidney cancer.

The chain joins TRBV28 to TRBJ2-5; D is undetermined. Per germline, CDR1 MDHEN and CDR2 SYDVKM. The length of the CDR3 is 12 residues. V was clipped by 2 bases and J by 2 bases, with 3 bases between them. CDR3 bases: TGTGCCAGCAGTTTACCGCAAGAGACCCAGTACTTC. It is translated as CASSLPQETQYF.

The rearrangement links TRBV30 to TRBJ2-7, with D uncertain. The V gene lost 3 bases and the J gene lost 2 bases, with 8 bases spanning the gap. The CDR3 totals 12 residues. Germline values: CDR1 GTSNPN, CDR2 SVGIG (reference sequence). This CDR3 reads CAWSDPPYEQYF. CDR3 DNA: TGTGCCTGGAGCGACCCCCCCTACGAGCAGTACTTC.

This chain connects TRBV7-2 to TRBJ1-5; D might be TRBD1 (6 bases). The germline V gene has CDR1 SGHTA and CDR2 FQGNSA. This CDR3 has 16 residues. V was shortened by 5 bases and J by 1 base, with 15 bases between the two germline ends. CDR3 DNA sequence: TGTGCCAGCAGCATAACAGGGCAGTGGAGCAATCAGCCCCAGCATTTT. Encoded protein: CASSITGQWSNQPQHF.

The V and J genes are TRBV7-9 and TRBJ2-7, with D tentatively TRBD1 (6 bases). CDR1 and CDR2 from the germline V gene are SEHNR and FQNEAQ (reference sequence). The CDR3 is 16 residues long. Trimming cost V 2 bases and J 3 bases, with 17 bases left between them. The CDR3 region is CASSLPPTGGIYEQYF. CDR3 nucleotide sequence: TGTGCCAGCAGCTTACCACCGACAGGCGGAATCTACGAGCAGTACTTC.

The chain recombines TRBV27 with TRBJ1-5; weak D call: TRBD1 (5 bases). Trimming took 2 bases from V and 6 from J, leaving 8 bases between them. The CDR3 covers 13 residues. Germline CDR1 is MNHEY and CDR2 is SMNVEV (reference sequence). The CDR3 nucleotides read TGTGCCAGCAGTTTAAACCAGGGTCAGCCCCAGCATTTT. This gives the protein CASSLNQGQPQHF.

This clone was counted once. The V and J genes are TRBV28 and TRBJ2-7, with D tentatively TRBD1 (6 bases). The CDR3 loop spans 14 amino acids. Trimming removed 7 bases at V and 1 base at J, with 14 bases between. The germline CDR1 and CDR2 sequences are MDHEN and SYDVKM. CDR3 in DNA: TGTGCCAGCACAGCAGGGGAAGAATCCTACGAGCAGTACTTC. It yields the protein CASTAGEESYEQYF.

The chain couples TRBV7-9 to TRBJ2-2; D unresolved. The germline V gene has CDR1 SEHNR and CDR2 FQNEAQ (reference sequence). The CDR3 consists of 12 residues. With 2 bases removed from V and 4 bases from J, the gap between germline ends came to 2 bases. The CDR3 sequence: CASSLFTGELFF. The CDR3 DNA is TGTGCCAGCAGCTTATTCACCGGGGAGCTGTTTTTT.

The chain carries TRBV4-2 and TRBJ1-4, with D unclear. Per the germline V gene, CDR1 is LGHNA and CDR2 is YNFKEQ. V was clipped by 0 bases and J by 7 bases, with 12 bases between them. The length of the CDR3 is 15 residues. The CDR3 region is CASSQDWLIGEKLFF. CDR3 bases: TGTGCCAGCAGCCAAGATTGGTTAATCGGTGAAAAACTGTTTTTT.

CDR3 DNA: TGCGCCAGCAGCCCTGGACCAATCAACGAAATCTACAATGAGCAGTTCTTC. Translation gives CASSPGPINEIYNEQFF. The chain combines TRBV5-1 with TRBJ2-1; no reliable D call. Germline V CDR1 and CDR2: SGHRS, YFSETQ. The CDR3 loop spans 17 amino acids. Trimming pared 4 bases from V and 3 bases from J, leaving 20 bases between.